One sample yielded the 25 T cell receptor beta chains listed below, sequenced in a study of T cell repertoires in cytomegalovirus infection. TCRdb reprocessed the reads via MiXCR and lists one record per CDR3 protein. The data contain about 770,000 distinct CDR3 sequences, about 28% of them singletons. These receptors are not linked to any known antigen. Sequencing used cultured CD8+ T cells from PBMCs, obtained from culture after CMV antigen stimulation. These receptors were taken from a human donor in good health (CMV status not recorded). Some clones in this sample may be carry-over from other donors' samples.

There are many counts of this clonotype. The chain joins TRBV7-8 to TRBJ2-1, with 8 positions matching TRBD1. J gave up 6 bases and V 3 bases, and 4 bases lay outside the gene matches. CDR3 length: 14 residues. Germline V gene data show CDR1 as SGHVS and CDR2 as FQNEAQ. CDR3 in amino acids: CASSLDDRGNEQFF. The CDR3 nucleotides are TGTGCCAGCAGCTTGGATGACAGGGGCAATGAGCAGTTCTTC.

This clonotype was recorded a few times. The chain combines TRBV27 with TRBJ2-7; D not resolved. This CDR3 contains 16 residues. Per the germline V gene, CDR1 is MNHEY and CDR2 is SMNVEV (reference sequence). Trimming shortened V by 3 bases and J by 0 bases, and 15 bases separated the two germline ends. Written as DNA, the CDR3 is TGTGCCAGCAGTTTTACCCCACCGGGCCTCTCCTACGAGCAGTACTTC. It yields the protein CASSFTPPGLSYEQYF.

This rearrangement joins TRBV9 to TRBJ2-4, with D possibly matching TRBD1 (5 bases). With 3 bases removed from V and 0 bases from J, the gap between germline ends came to 10 bases. This CDR3 has 15 residues. CDR1 and CDR2 from the germline V gene are SGDLS and YYNGEE. CDR3 amino acids: CASSASGLAKNIQYF. CDR3 DNA: TGTGCCAGCAGCGCTTCAGGGTTAGCCAAAAACATTCAGTACTTC. Full variable domain (remainder filled in from reference TRBV9 and TRBJ2-4): DSGVTQTPKHLITATGQRVTLRCSPRSGDLSVYWYQQSLDQGLQFLIQYYNGEERAKGNILERFSAQQFPDLHSELNLSSLELGDSALYFCASSASGLAKNIQYFGAGTRLSVL.

DNA of the CDR3: TGTGCCACCAGCGGGGGGACGGGCTGGGGTAATCAGCCCCAGCATTTT. As protein: CATSGGTGWGNQPQHF. The rearrangement joins TRBV15 to TRBJ1-5; perhaps TRBD1 as D (5 bases). Germline-derived CDR1 and CDR2 are LNHNV and YYDKDF (reference sequence). The CDR3 loop spans 16 amino acids. V dropped 5 bases and J dropped 4 bases, with 18 bases sitting between them.

In the case of this clonotype: Its ends do not fully match the called genes, so a read error is possible. V is TRBV7-6 and J is TRBJ2-5, with D perhaps matching TRBD1 or TRBD2 (6 bases each). This CDR3 region has 14 residues. Per the germline V gene, CDR1 is SGHVS and CDR2 is FNYEAQ. DNA of the CDR3: TGTGCTAGCAGCTTCGCACAGGGAGGAGAGACCCAGTACTTC. It translates to CASSFAQGGETQYF.

This clonotype was seen only a few times. The rearrangement links TRBV6-2 or TRBV6-3 to TRBJ2-5; TRBD2 agrees at 12 bases. This CDR3 is built from 15 residues. The junction had 1 base not matched to a gene; V was cut back by 2 bases and J by 3 bases. Germline V gene data show CDR1 as MNHEY and CDR2 as SVGEGT. The CDR3 region has the DNA TGTGCCAGCAGTTACCCTAGCGGGGGGGAAGAGACCCAGTACTTC. Residues: CASSYPSGGEETQYF.

This sequence joins TRBV13 and TRBJ2-7; D possibly matches TRBD1 or TRBD2 (6 bases each). The germline gives CDR1 PRHDT, CDR2 FYEKMQ (reference sequence). With 5 bases removed from V and 3 bases from J, the gap between germline ends came to 20 bases. The CDR3 sequence is 16 residues long. The CDR3 nucleotides are TGTGCCAGCAGCCGAGGTCGGGGGCCCCGGGACTACGAGCAGTACTTC. Translated, it gives CASSRGRGPRDYEQYF.

This clonotype was recorded many times. The CDR3 region has the DNA TGTGCCAGCAGCATTACTAGCGGGGGCTTCAACACCGGGGAGCTGTTTTTT. It specifies CASSITSGGFNTGELFF. The rearrangement joins TRBV7-6 to TRBJ2-2, with TRBD2 identical over 11 bases. The V segment lost 5 bases and the J segment 2 bases; nucleotides outside the gene matches: 7. The CDR3 covers 17 residues. Germline V gene data show CDR1 as SGHVS and CDR2 as FNYEAQ.

The CDR3 bases are TGTGCCAGCAGATCTTCAGGGGGGAAACTGTTTTTT. It yields the protein CASRSSGGKLFF. The V and J genes are TRBV11-1 and TRBJ1-4; TRBD1 matches at 7 bases. V was pared by 6 bases and J by 11 bases, with 6 bases of the junction left unmatched. Germline CDR1 reads SGHAT; CDR2 reads FQDESV (reference sequence). This CDR3 has 12 residues.

This clonotype occurred once. The rearrangement uses TRBV19 and TRBJ1-1; D not resolved. V was shortened by 3 bases and J by 9 bases, with 23 bases between the two germline ends. Germline V CDR1 and CDR2: LNHDA, SQIVND (reference sequence). This CDR3 comprises 16 residues. The CDR3 loop reads CASSILTYPQPGKAFF. The CDR3 region has the DNA TGTGCCAGTAGTATTCTCACGTATCCCCAGCCTGGGAAAGCTTTCTTT.

This chain connects TRBV6-5 to TRBJ1-1; 7 nucleotides match TRBD1. This CDR3 is built from 13 residues. V gave up 8 bases and J gave up 9 bases; unmatched junction bases: 12. CDR1 MNHEY and CDR2 SVGAGI come from the germline V gene. CDR3 sequence reads: CASGYRGPSQAFF. DNA for the CDR3: TGTGCCAGCGGATACAGGGGCCCAAGTCAAGCTTTCTTT.

The rearrangement joins TRBV27 to TRBJ1-1; TRBD1 aligns across 8 bases. The ends lost 4 bases at V and 1 base at J; junction bases unmatched: 2. The germline gives CDR1 MNHEY, CDR2 SMNVEV (reference sequence). The CDR3 extends over 14 amino acids. Written as DNA, the CDR3 is TGTGCCAGCAGTTCGGGACAGGAGAACACTGAAGCTTTCTTT. Translating gives CASSSGQENTEAFF.

This clonotype has a handful of counts. The V gene is TRBV27, the J gene TRBJ2-7; D not certain. The V gene's germline CDR1 is MNHEY and CDR2 SMNVEV (reference sequence). Deletions cut 8 bases from V and 0 bases from J, with 14 bases between. The CDR3 has 14 amino acids. In nucleotides, the CDR3 is TGTGCCAGCCAACCGGCCGCCACCTCCTACGAGCAGTACGTC. It encodes CASQPAATSYEQYV.

This clonotype was seen more than once but under ten times. The V and J genes are TRBV5-4 and TRBJ2-2; D is unclear. The CDR3 extends over 15 amino acids. Germline V lookup: CDR1 SGHNT, CDR2 YYREEE (reference sequence). The V and J ends lost 0 bases and 3 bases respectively, with 9 bases between them. The CDR3 nucleotides are TGTGCCAGCAGCTTGGCGCGCTTTGACACCGGGGAGCTGTTTTTT. Translated, it gives CASSLARFDTGELFF.

This chain links TRBV5-1 with TRBJ1-6; D is undetermined. CDR3 length equals 18 residues. Germline CDR1 reads SGHRS; CDR2 reads YFSETQ. V was cut by 0 bases and J by 6 bases, with 19 bases left in between. The CDR3 region has the DNA TGCGCCAGCAGCTTGGCCGAGAACACAGCTGGTCTTAATTCACCCCTCCACTTT. Translation gives CASSLAENTAGLNSPLHF.

This clonotype has only a few counts. V is TRBV7-6 and J is TRBJ1-3; 7 bases line up with TRBD1. With V trimmed by 6 bases and J by 2 bases, 19 bases remained unmatched. This CDR3 spans 19 amino acids. CDR1 is SGHVS and CDR2 is FNYEAQ in the germline V gene. CDR3 sequence: CASSLTQSGGRPPGNTIYF. As DNA, the CDR3 is TGTGCCAGCAGTCTCACGCAATCAGGGGGGCGCCCCCCTGGAAACACCATATATTTT.

This clonotype appeared a few times. The junction departs from germline at one end; a sequencing error may be responsible. This chain links TRBV6-8 with TRBJ1-3; TRBD1 might be the D (6 bases). This CDR3 spans 15 amino acids. Per germline, CDR1 MNHGY and CDR2 SAAAGT. The CDR3 region has the DNA TGTGCCAGCAGTGACTCGCAGGGGACGCGGAACACCATATATTTT. It translates to CASSDSQGTRNTIYF.

V and J are TRBV19 and TRBJ2-5; D ambiguous. The germline V gene has CDR1 LNHDA and CDR2 SQIVND (reference sequence). The CDR3 has 14 amino acids. Trimming left V 5 bases short and J 0 bases short, with 10 bases between. In nucleotides, the CDR3 is TGTGCCAGTAGTCGTAAAGCGTACCAAGAGACCCAGTACTTC. Its translation is CASSRKAYQETQYF. Complete variable domain (other parts from reference TRBV19 and TRBJ2-5): DGGITQSPKYLFRKEGQNVTLSCEQNLNHDAMYWYRQDPGQGLRLIYYSQIVNDFQKGDIAEGYSVSREKKESFPLTVTSAQKNPTAFYLCASSRKAYQETQYFGPGTRLLVL.

The chain employs TRBV5-6 and TRBJ2-7; 7 bases are shared with TRBD1. The J segment lost 0 bases and the V segment lost 4 bases, leaving 7 bases of the junction unmatched. CDR3 length: 15 amino acids. Germline CDR1 is SGHDT and CDR2 is YYEEEE. The CDR3 loop is CASSLSTGISYEQYV. CDR3 in DNA: TGTGCCAGCAGCCTATCGACAGGGATCTCCTACGAGCAGTACGTC.

This clonotype was seen more than once but under ten times. The chain links TRBV6-1 to TRBJ2-3, with TRBD1 as a possible D gene (6 bases). In germline, CDR1 is MNHNS, CDR2 SASEGT. V was shortened by 8 bases and J by 1 base, with 22 bases between the two germline ends. The CDR3 runs 17 residues. Here the CDR3 reads CASHLRQGLLGTDTQYF. The CDR3 DNA follows: TGTGCCAGCCACTTGCGTCAGGGGCTCCTTGGCACAGATACGCAGTATTTT.

The chain recombines TRBV6-2 or TRBV6-3 with TRBJ2-5, with D possibly being TRBD1 (5 bases). The CDR3 is 16 amino acids. The V and J ends lost 2 bases and 1 base respectively, with 14 bases between them. CDR1 and CDR2 (germline): MNHEY, SVGEGT. Written as DNA, the CDR3 is TGTGCCAGCAGTTACCGGGCAGGGTACACCCAAGAGACCCAGTACTTC. Its protein is CASSYRAGYTQETQYF.

This clonotype occurred once. A read error may be the cause here, since a much bigger clone is one base away. The V call is TRBV6-6, the J call TRBJ2-3; tentative D call: TRBD2 (5 bases). Per the germline V gene, CDR1 is MNHNY and CDR2 is SVGAGI (reference sequence). This CDR3 is built from 14 residues. The V gene lost 3 bases and the J gene lost 0 bases, with 7 bases spanning the gap. The DNA for the CDR3 is TGTGCCAGCAGTTATGGGGAGAGCACAGATACGCAGTATTTT. It translates to CASSYGESTDTQYF.

The rearrangement links TRBV25-1 to TRBJ1-2, with D hard to call. CDR1 is MGHDK, CDR2 SYGVNS, per germline. The CDR3 is 13 residues long. The ends were cut back, 2 bases at V and 2 bases at J, with 6 bases in the middle. CDR3 DNA sequence: TGTGCCAGCAGTGAACCGGGCAACTATGGCTACACCTTC. This codes for CASSEPGNYGYTF.

V usage is TRBV7-9 and J usage is TRBJ1-4, with 7 positions matching TRBD1. With V trimmed by 5 bases and J by 3 bases, 12 bases remained unmatched. In germline, CDR1 is SEHNR, CDR2 FQNEAQ (reference sequence). The CDR3 is 17 amino acids. The CDR3 sequence: CASSAGQVVVANEKLFF. The CDR3 coding sequence is TGTGCCAGCAGCGCAGGACAGGTCGTGGTGGCTAATGAAAAACTGTTTTTT.

In nucleotides, the CDR3 is TGTGCCAGCAGTTTTTATCCGGATGGTAACTATGGCTACACCTTC. This codes for CASSFYPDGNYGYTF. The rearrangement links TRBV27 to TRBJ1-2, with unresolved D. Trimming took off 3 bases at V and 1 base at J, with 12 bases between the two ends. The germline gives CDR1 MNHEY, CDR2 SMNVEV (reference sequence). The CDR3 has 15 residues.